Each of the 5 T cell receptor beta chains below was sequenced from the same sample in a study of T cells in Graves' hyperthyroidism and ophthalmopathy. Using RNA transcripts as the source, TCR beta CDR3 regions were amplified. HTBI primers were the set used in a first-round RT-PCR of the TCR CDR3. In TCRdb, the multiplex PCR reads were re-called with MiXCR into one record per CDR3 protein. The data contain 470,000 or so distinct CDR3 sequences, roughly 20% of them singletons. Source material: blood. The receptors were gathered from a young man with Graves' hyperthyroidism.

This clonotype was found a few times. V gene TRBV7-6 combines with J gene TRBJ1-3; no firm D call. The germline CDR1 and CDR2 sequences are SGHVS and FNYEAQ. CDR3 size: 16 residues. V was clipped by 5 bases and J by 4 bases, with 18 bases between them. The chain's CDR3 is CASSNKPAGSGNTIYF. The DNA of the CDR3 is TGTGCCAGCAGCAATAAGCCTGCGGGTTCGGGAAACACCATATATTTT.

This clonotype was counted many times. This chain links TRBV11-3 with TRBJ2-5; D call uncertain. The V and J ends lost 4 bases and 5 bases respectively, with 11 bases between them. Germline CDR1 is SGHNT and CDR2 is YENEEA. The CDR3 length is 13 residues. As DNA, the CDR3 is TGTGCCAGCAGCTCTGCGCAGTCGGAGACCCAGTACTTC. Protein product: CASSSAQSETQYF. The whole variable domain, remainder taken from reference TRBV11-3 and TRBJ2-5, is EAGVVQSPRYKIIEKKQPVAFWCNPISGHNTLYWYLQNLGQGPELLIRYENEEAVDDSQLPKDRFSAERLKGVDSTLKIQPAELGDSAVYLCASSSAQSETQYFGPGTRLLVL.

There are many counts of this clonotype. This chain's CDR3 is CASSSPLRGASETQYF. The CDR3 DNA reads TGTGCCAGCAGTTCGCCCCTGCGGGGGGCTTCAGAGACCCAGTACTTC. The gene calls are TRBV12-3 or TRBV12-4 and TRBJ2-5, with 8 bases lining up with TRBD2. Trimming at V came to 4 bases and at J to 4 bases, leaving 11 bases not matched to a gene. The CDR3 is made up of 16 amino acids.

CDR3 residues: CASSESGGRGRTQYF. CDR3 bases: TGCGCCAGCAGCGAGAGCGGGGGGCGAGGGAGGACCCAGTACTTC. The chain is built from TRBV5-1 and TRBJ2-5, with TRBD2 matching over 9 bases. The CDR3 sequence is 15 residues long. Germline V gene data show CDR1 as SGHRS and CDR2 as YFSETQ. The V and J ends lost 4 bases and 7 bases, in that order; junction bases with no gene match: 11.

This clonotype was counted between two and nine times. This chain links TRBV29-1 with TRBJ2-7; TRBD1 is a possible D gene (6 bases). The CDR3 has 15 amino acids. Per the germline V gene, CDR1 is SQVTM and CDR2 is ANQGSEA. The V gene lost 5 bases and the J gene lost 4 bases, with 21 bases spanning the gap. CDR3 bases: TGCAGCGTTATCGGTTGGGGACAACGAAATTACGAGCAGTACTTC. It is translated as CSVIGWGQRNYEQYF.